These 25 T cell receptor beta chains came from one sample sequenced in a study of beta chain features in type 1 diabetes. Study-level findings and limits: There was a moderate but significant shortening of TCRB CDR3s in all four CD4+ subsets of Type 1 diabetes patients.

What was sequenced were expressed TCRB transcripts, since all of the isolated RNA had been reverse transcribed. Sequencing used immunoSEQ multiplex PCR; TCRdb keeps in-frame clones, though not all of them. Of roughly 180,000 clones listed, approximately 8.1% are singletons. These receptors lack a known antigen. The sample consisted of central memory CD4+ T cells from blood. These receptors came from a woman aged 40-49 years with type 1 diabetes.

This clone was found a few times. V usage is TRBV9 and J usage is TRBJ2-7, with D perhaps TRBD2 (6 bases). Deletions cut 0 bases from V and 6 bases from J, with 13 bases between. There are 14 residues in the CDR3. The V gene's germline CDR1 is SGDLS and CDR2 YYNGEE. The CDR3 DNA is TGTGCCAGCAGCGTAGAGTTGGGGGGTCTCGAGCAGTACTTC. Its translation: CASSVELGGLEQYF. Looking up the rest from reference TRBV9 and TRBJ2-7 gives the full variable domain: DSGVTQTPKHLITATGQRVTLRCSPRSGDLSVYWYQQSLDQGLQFLIQYYNGEERAKGNILERFSAQQFPDLHSELNLSSLELGDSALYFCASSVELGGLEQYFGPGTRLTVT.

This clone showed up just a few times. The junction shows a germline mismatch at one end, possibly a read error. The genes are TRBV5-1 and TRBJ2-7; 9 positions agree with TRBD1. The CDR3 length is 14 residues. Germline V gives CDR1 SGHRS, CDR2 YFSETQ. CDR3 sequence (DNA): TGCGCCAGCAACTTGGGACAGGGCTCTTTCGAGCAGTACTTC. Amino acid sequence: CASNLGQGSFEQYF.

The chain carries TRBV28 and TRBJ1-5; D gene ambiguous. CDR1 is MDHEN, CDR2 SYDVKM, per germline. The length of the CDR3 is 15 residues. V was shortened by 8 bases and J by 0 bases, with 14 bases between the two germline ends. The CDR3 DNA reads TGTGCCAGCTGCGGAATGGGGAGTAGCAATCAGCCCCAGCATTTT. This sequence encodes CASCGMGSSNQPQHF.

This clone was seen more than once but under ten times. CDR3 coding DNA: TGTGCCAGCAGTGAAGTACGGTACAATGAGCAGTTCTTC. This gives the protein CASSEVRYNEQFF. This chain joins TRBV2 and TRBJ2-1; the D is unclear. This CDR3 has 13 residues. Between the trimmed V and J ends, which lost 1 base and 4 bases, there was a span of 5 bases. Germline loops: CDR1 SNHLY, CDR2 FYNNEI.

The CDR3 bases are TGCGCCAGCAGCTTGCTCCCGGGACTAGCGGGAGCAGGCTACAATGAGCAGTTCTTC. Protein product: CASSLLPGLAGAGYNEQFF. The V call is TRBV5-1, the J call TRBJ2-1; 14 nucleotides match TRBD2. V lost 1 base to trimming and J lost 3 bases; unmatched junction nucleotides: 9. There are 19 residues in the CDR3. Germline V gives CDR1 SGHRS, CDR2 YFSETQ.

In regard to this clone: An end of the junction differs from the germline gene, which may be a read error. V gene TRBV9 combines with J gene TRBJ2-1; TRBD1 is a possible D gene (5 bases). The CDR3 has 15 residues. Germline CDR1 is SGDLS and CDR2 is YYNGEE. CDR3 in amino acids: CASSAQGGSYNEQFF. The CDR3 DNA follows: TGTGCCAGCAGCGCCCAGGGTGGCTCCTACAATGAGCAATTCTTC.

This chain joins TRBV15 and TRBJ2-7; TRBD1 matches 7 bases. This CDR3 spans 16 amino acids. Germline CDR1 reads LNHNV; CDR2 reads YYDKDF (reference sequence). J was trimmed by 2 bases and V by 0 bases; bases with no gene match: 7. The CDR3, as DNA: TGTGCCACCAGCAGAGATTTTCAGGGGGAAGCCTACGAGCAGTACTTC. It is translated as CATSRDFQGEAYEQYF.

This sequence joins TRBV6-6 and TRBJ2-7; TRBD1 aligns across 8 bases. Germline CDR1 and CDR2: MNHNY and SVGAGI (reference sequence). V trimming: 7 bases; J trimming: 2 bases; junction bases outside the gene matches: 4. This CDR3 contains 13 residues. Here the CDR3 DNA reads TGTGCCAGCACCCCGGGACAGGCCTACGAGCAGTACTTC. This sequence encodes CASTPGQAYEQYF.

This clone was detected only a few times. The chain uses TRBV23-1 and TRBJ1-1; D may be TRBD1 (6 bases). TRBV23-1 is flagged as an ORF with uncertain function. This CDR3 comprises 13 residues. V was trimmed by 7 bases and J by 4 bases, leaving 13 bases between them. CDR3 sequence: CASIHREGTEAFF. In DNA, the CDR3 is TGCGCCAGCATTCACAGGGAAGGCACTGAAGCTTTCTTT.

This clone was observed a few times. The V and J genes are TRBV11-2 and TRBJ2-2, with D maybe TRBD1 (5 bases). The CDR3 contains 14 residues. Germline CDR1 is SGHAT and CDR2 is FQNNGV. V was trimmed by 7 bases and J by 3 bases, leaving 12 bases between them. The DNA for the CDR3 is TGTGCCAGCAAACTGCAGGGCGACACCGGGGAGCTGTTTTTT. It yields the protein CASKLQGDTGELFF.

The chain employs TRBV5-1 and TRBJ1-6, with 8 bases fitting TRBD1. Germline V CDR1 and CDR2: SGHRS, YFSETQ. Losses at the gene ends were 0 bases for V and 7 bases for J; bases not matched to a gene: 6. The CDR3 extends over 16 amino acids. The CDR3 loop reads CASSLELGTGNSPLHF. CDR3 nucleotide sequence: TGCGCCAGCAGCTTGGAGCTGGGGACAGGCAATTCACCCCTCCACTTT.

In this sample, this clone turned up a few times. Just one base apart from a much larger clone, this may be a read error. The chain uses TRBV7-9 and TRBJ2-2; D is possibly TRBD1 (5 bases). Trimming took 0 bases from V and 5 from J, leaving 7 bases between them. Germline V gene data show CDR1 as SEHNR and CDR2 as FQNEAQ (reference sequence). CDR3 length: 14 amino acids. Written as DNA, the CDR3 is TGTGCCAGCAGCTTAGCGGCAGGGACCGGGGAGCTGTTTTTT. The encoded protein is CASSLAAGTGELFF. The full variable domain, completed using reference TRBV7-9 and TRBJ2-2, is DTGVSQNPRHKITKRGQNVTFRCDPISEHNRLYWYRQTLGQGPEFLTYFQNEAQLEKSRLLSDRFSAERPKGSFSTLEIQRTEQGDSAMYLCASSLAAGTGELFFGEGSRLTVL.

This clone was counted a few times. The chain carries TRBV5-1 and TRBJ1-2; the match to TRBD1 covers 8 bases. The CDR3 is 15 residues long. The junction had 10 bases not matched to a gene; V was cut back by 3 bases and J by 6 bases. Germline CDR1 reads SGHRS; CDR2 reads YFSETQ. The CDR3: CASSYGDRNLDGYTF. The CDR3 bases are TGCGCCAGCAGCTATGGGGACAGGAATCTTGATGGCTACACCTTC.

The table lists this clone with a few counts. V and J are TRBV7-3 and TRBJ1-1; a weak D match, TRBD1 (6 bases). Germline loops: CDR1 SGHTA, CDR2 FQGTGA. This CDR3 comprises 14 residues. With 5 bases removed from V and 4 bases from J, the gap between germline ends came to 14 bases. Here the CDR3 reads CASSLTSDSTEAFF. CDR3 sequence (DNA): TGTGCCAGCAGCCTTACCTCGGACAGCACTGAAGCTTTCTTT.

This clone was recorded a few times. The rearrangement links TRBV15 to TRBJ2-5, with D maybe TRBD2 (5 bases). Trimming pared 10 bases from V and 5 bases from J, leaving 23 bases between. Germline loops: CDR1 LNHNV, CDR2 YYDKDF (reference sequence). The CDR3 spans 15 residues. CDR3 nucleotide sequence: TGTGCCAGCCGGAGGAACCCTGGGGAAGTGGAGACCCAGTACTTC. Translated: CASRRNPGEVETQYF.

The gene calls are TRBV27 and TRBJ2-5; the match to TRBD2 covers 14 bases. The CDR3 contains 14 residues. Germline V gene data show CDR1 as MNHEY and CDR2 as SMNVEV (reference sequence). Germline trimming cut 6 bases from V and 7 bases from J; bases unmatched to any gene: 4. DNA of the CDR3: TGTGCCAGCAGGGGACTAGCGGGAGTGCGGACCCAGTACTTC. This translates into CASRGLAGVRTQYF.

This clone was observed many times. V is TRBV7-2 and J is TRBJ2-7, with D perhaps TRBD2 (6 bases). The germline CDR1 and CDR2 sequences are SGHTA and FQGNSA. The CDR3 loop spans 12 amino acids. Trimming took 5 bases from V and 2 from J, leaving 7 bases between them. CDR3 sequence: CASSQRAYEQYF. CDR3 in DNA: TGTGCCAGCAGCCAGCGGGCCTACGAGCAGTACTTC.

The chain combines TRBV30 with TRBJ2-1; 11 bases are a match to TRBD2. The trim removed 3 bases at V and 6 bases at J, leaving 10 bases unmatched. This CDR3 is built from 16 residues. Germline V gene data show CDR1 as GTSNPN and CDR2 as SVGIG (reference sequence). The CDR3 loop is CAWSWTSGRRGNEQFF. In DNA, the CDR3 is TGTGCCTGGAGCTGGACTAGCGGGCGAAGGGGCAATGAGCAGTTCTTC.

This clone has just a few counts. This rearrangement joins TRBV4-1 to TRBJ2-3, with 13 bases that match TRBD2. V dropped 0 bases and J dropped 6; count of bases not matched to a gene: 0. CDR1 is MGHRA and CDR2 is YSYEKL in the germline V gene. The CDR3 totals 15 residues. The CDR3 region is CASSQETSGRDTQYF. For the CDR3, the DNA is TGCGCCAGCAGCCAAGAGACTAGCGGGAGGGATACGCAGTATTTT.

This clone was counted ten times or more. Here the CDR3 reads CAWGRGPVSNQPQHF. For the CDR3, the DNA is TGTGCCTGGGGAAGGGGGCCGGTAAGCAATCAGCCCCAGCATTTT. This chain links TRBV30 with TRBJ1-5, with 7 nucleotides matching TRBD1. The CDR3 runs to 15 residues. With V trimmed by 5 bases and J by 1 base, 8 bases remained unmatched. The germline CDR1 and CDR2 sequences are GTSNPN and SVGIG (reference sequence).

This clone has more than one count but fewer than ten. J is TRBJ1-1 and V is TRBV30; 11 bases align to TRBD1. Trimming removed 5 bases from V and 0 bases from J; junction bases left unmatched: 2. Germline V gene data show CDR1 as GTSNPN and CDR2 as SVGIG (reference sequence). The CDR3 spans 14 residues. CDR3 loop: CAWGTGGLNTEAFF. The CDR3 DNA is TGTGCCTGGGGGACAGGGGGTTTGAACACTGAAGCTTTCTTT.

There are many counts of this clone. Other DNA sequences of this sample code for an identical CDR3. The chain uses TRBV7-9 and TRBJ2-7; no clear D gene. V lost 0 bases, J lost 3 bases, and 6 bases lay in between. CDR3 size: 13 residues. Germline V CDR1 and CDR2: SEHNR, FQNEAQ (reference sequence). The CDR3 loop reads CASSLAGSYEQYF. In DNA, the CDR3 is TGTGCCAGCAGCTTAGCTGGCAGCTACGAGCAGTACTTC.

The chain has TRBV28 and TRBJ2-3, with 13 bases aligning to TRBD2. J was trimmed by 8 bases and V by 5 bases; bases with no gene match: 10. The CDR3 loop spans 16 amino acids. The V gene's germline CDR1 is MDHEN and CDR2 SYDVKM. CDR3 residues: CASSIGLAGEVVTQYF. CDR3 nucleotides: TGTGCCAGCAGTATCGGACTAGCGGGGGAAGTGGTTACGCAGTATTTT.

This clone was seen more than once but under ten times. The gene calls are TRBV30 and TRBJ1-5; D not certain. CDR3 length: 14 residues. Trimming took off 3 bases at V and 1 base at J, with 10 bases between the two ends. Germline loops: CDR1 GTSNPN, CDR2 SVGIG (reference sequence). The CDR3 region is CAWRQVGSNQPQHF. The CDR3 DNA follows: TGTGCCTGGAGGCAGGTAGGAAGCAATCAGCCCCAGCATTTT.

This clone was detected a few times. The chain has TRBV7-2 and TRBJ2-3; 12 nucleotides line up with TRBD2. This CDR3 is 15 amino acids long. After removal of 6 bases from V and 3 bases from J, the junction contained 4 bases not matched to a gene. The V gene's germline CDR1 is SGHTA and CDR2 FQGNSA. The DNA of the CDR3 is TGTGCCAGCAGGCAGACTAGCGGGAGAACAGATACGCAGTATTTT. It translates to CASRQTSGRTDTQYF.